This T cell receptor (beta chain) originates from a study of blood T cell repertoires in COVID-19. Looking at the study overall: Both acute and convalescent COVID-19 samples were obtained from the United States, Italy and Spain. Sources were T cells, B-cell-depleted T cells, or PBMCs; the material itself was cDNA or gDNA.

CDR3 size: 13 residues. Germline V gene sequence: CDR1 SGHVS, CDR2 FQNEAQ. The V gene lost 7 bases and the J gene lost 5 bases, with 14 bases spanning the gap. Original analysis: It was from reference gene primer amplification that nucleated cell counts were estimated. Measured with immunoSEQ multiplex PCR; TCRdb has only the in-frame clones, and not every one. That table supplies the V and J calls and clone size; D and trimming were determined from the DNA. The data hold under 200,000 clones, with roughly 82% observed a single time. Grouping used clinical history reported by participants in a survey and questionnaire.

The source material was PBMCs or T cells enriched from blood (not recorded which). The V and J genes are TRBV7-8 and TRBJ2-5, with D unclear. The receptor's source is a woman aged 55-69 years with acute COVID-19. CDR3 DNA sequence: TGTGCCAGCAAGACCCCCCAGGCGGAGACCCAGTACTTC. Protein: CASKTPQAETQYF.